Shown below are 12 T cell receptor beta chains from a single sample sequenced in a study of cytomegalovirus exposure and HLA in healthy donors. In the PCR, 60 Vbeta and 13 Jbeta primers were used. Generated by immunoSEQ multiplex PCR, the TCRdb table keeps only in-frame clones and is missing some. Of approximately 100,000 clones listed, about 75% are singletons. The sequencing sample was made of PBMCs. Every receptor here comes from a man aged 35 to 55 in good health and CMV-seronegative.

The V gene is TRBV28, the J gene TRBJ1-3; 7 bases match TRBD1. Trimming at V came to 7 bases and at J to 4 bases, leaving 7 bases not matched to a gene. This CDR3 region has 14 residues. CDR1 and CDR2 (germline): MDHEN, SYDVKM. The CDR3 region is CASNLRGSGNTIYF. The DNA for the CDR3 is TGTGCCAGCAACCTCAGGGGGTCCGGAAACACCATATATTTT.

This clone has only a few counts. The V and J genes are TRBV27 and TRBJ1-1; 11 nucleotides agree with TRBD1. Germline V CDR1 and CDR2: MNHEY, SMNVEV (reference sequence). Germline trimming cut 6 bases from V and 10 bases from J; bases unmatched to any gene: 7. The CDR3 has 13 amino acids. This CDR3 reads CASSLGQGAVAFF. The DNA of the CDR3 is TGTGCCAGCAGCCTTGGACAGGGGGCAGTAGCTTTCTTT.

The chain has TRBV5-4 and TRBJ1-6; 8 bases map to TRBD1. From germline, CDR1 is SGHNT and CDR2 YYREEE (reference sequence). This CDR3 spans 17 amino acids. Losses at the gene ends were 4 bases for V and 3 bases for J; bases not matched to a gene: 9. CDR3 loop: CASSPERGQGYNSPLHF. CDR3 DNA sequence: TGTGCCAGCAGCCCCGAACGAGGACAGGGCTATAATTCACCCCTCCACTTT.

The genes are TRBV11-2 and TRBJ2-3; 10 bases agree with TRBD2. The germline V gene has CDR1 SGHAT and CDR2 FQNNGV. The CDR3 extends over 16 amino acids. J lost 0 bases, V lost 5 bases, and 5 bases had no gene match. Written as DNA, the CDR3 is TGTGCCAGCAGCCCCCTTAGCGGGGGGAGCACAGATACGCAGTATTTT. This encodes CASSPLSGGSTDTQYF.

The CDR3 sequence is CASSLTGTGGQKLFF. The CDR3 nucleotides are TGTGCCAGCAGCTTGACCGGGACAGGGGGTCAAAAACTGTTTTTT. V usage is TRBV7-2 and J usage is TRBJ1-4, with 11 bases fitting TRBD1. This CDR3 region has 15 residues. Germline trimming cut 3 bases from V and 9 bases from J; bases unmatched to any gene: 6. Germline V lookup: CDR1 SGHTA, CDR2 FQGNSA.

Written as DNA, the CDR3 is TGTGCCAGCAGCTTCGGTTCAGGCAGTTTTGCTGGCTACACCTTC. Residues: CASSFGSGSFAGYTF. This chain uses TRBV7-9 with TRBJ1-2; D remains unclear. V gave up 3 bases and J gave up 7 bases, with 18 bases separating them. This CDR3 is 15 amino acids long. Germline-derived CDR1 and CDR2 are SEHNR and FQNEAQ (reference sequence).

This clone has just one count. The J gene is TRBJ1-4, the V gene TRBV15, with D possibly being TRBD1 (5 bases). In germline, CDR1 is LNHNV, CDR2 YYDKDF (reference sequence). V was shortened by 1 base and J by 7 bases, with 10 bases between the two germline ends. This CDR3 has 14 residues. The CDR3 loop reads CATSRVYGGEKLFF. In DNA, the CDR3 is TGTGCCACCAGCAGAGTGTACGGGGGTGAAAAACTGTTTTTT.

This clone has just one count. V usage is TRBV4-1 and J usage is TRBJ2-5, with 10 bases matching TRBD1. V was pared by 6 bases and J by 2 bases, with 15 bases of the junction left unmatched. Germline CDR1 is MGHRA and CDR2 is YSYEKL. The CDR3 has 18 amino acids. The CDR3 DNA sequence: TGCGCCAGCAGAAGAAGGGTGGACAGGGGGACCTCACAAGAGACCCAGTACTTC. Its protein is CASRRRVDRGTSQETQYF.

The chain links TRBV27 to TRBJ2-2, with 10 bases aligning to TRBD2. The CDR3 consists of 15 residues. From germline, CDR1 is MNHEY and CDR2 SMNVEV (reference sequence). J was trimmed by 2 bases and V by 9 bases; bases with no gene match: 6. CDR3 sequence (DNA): TGTGCCAGTAGGAGGACTAGCGGAAACACCGGGGAGCTGTTTTTT. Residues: CASRRTSGNTGELFF.

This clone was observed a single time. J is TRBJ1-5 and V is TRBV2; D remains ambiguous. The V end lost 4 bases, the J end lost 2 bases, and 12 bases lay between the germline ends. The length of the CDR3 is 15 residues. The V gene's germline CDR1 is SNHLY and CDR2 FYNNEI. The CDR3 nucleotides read TGTGCCAGCAGTGTTGAGGGTAGGGGCAATCAGCCCCAGCATTTT. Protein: CASSVEGRGNQPQHF.

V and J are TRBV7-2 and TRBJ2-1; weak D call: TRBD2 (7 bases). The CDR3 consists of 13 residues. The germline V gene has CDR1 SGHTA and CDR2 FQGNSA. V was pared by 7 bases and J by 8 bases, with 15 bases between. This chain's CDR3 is CASTRGGGYEQFF. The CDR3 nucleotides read TGTGCCAGCACCAGGGGAGGGGGGTATGAGCAGTTCTTC.

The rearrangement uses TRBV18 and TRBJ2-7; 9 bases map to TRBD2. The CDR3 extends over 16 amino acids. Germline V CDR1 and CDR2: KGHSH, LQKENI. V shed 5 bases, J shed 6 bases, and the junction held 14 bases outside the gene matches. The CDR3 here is CASSAREISGGLEQYF. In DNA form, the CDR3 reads TGTGCCAGCTCAGCCCGGGAGATTAGCGGGGGCCTCGAGCAGTACTTC.